The sequence of this T cell receptor beta chain was determined in a study of vaccination effects on CD4 cells after COVID-19 (dated by TCRdb to the early 2020s). Looking at the study overall: Across the study, the median time from the second dose to post-vaccine sampling was 72 days (range 14 to 241). SARS-CoV-2 spike-specific CD4+ TCR repertoires were compared before and after mRNA vaccination in COVID-19 convalescent patients and in infection-naive vaccine recipients. A total of 10 COVID-19 convalescent patients and a handful of SARS-CoV-2-naive healthy vaccine recipients were included in the full study. Cultures from other donors in the study were sequenced with the Oncomine TCR Beta short-read assay on an Illumina iSeq 100.

Libraries came from the immunoSEQ multiplex PCR assay. DNA from the CD4+ T cells that had been cultured and isolated underwent TCR beta CDR3 sequencing. The authors' analysis ran thus. Non-productive TCR sequences were discarded, and reads were trimmed to the CDR3 region, with only CDR3s of 7 or more amino acids retained. Antigen-specific clonotypes were identified with the MANAFEST web app by comparing expansion in peptide wells against reference cultures. To count as positive, a clone had to show expansion at FDR<0.05 compared with the reference and with all other wells, an odds ratio above 5, and a frequency above 0.1% in two replicate wells. Cross-reactive clonotypes were defined as significantly expanded in SARS-CoV-2 spike wells and in at least one common cold coronavirus spike condition. CDR3 similarity was assessed by Levenshtein distance using the stringdist R package, and unrooted trees were constructed with ape in R 3.6.1. TCRdb took over this immuneACCESS table, retaining in-frame rearrangements with V and J assigned. Such tables are incomplete; in checked studies, under half of the missing clones stem from an unresolved V gene, and the remainder is unexplained. From that table come the V and J calls and clone size; the DNA was used to work out D and trimming. The sample table holds around 32,000 clones, of which 65% to 75% were seen once. The top ten hold approximately 12% of the sample.

The ViraFEST assay stimulated PBMC with viral peptide pools and then used TCR sequencing to identify antigen-specific CD4+ T cell clonotypes by expansion. After 10 days of culture, CD4+ T cells were isolated with the EasySep CD4+ T cell isolation kit. Each participant got two doses of an mRNA SARS-CoV-2 vaccine, either BNT162b2 or mRNA-1273. None of the healthy vaccine recipients had a prior SARS-CoV-2 infection, which was confirmed by nucleocapsid antibody tests that came back negative both before and after vaccination. About 2.1 million PBMC per well were cultured in IMDM with around 5% human AB serum, roughly 10 IU/ml IL-2 and gentamicin, plus 10 ug/ml peptides. Half of the culture medium was replaced with fresh IL-2-containing medium on days 3 and 7. Unless otherwise noted, each peptide stimulation condition was cultured in triplicate wells. PBMC were separated from whole blood using Ficoll-Paque Plus gradient centrifugation and were then either cryopreserved at -140C or used fresh. Overlapping peptide pools spanned the spike proteins of SARS-CoV-2 and the common cold coronaviruses HCoV-NL63, HCoV-OC43 and HCoV-229E. The QIAamp micro DNA kit was used to extract genomic DNA from the cultured CD4+ T cells.

V lost 7 bases and J lost 0 bases; the stretch between them is 6 bases long. The CDR3 numbers 13 residues from cysteine through phenylalanine. Solely the CDR3 DNA is kept, with 39 bases framed from the first base. CDR1 and CDR2 are read off the germline V gene (reference sequence) as LNHDA and SQIVND. The research as a whole found: The study was limited by a small number of convalescent patients and lacked early post-infection timepoints. Both infection-induced and vaccine-induced clones contracted markedly at late post-vaccination timepoints, which is consistent with waning T cell responses. Among healthy vaccine recipients, nearly all vaccine-induced clones were SARS-CoV-2 mono-reactive, and just 1 of 255 was cross-reactive with common cold coronaviruses.

Comment on this clone: It has no known antigen specificity. No quality values exist for individual bases; no much larger clone is one base distant.

This material consisted of CD4+ T cells from PBMCs cultured with HCoV-229E spike peptides, taken after COVID-19 vaccination. Sample cell subset or site, as interpreted from the label and publication: HCoV-229E spike overlapping peptide pool stimulation. The sequence was collected from a human donor who received a COVID-19 vaccine. Recombination connected TRBV19 to TRBJ2-2; the D gene is not confidently resolved. The CDR3 is CASILTNTGELFF. DNA sequence: TGTGCCAGTATACTAACGAACACCGGGGAGCTGTTTTTT.